One T cell receptor (beta chain) is described in this entry. Its specificity is not known. This record belongs to a study of cytomegalovirus exposure and HLA in healthy donors. At the level of the study: HLA-typed donors contributed about 85 million unique TCRs, which were held in an early data release.

J was trimmed by 0 bases and V by 5 bases; bases with no gene match: 6. This CDR3 comprises 14 residues. CDR1 and CDR2 (germline): SQVTM, ANQGSEA. The PCR had 60 Vbeta and 13 Jbeta primers. Repertoires were generated with immunoSEQ multiplex PCR, while TCRdb's copy carries only in-frame clones and drops some. The sample carries over 85,000 clones, more than 75% recorded once. Study outcomes and limitations: Later work associated 16,951 TCR beta sequences with HLA alleles at 0.05 false discovery rate. TCR beta chains associated with HLA were, in a later analysis, more clonally expanded than equally common others. Later analysis identified several of the most significant clusters that appeared linked to common viral pathogens.

The chain couples TRBV29-1 to TRBJ1-1; 7 positions agree with TRBD1. The receptor was derived from a man aged 35 to 55 in good health and CMV-seronegative. What was sequenced was PBMCs. Written as DNA, the CDR3 is TGCAGCGTTATCGGGACAGTCCTGAACACTGAAGCTTTCTTT. Translating gives CSVIGTVLNTEAFF.